This TCR beta chain was sequenced for a study of T cell responses to AZD1222 COVID-19 vaccine. Study as a whole: Second-dose schedules of about 4 or about 12 weeks were combined.

Notes on this clone: No antigen is known for it.

Here immunoSEQ multiplex PCR was the method, and the copy in TCRdb shows in-frame clones only, minus some. The sample consists of 90,000 to 120,000 clones, about 87% of them appearing once. The CDR3 runs 15 residues. With 5 bases removed from V and 8 bases from J, the gap between germline ends came to 16 bases. Germline assignment: CDR1 MDHEN and CDR2 SYDVKM. Whole-study findings and limits: The study identified only five to seven AZD1222 recipients as seropositive at baseline. Unmutated variant regions reportedly attract nearly half of all spike-specific TCRs. Clonal diversity was possibly underestimated, and white British individuals and females predominated among donors.

The chain uses TRBV28 and TRBJ1-6, with unresolved D. The sample in question was peripheral blood, obtained on day 0 of AZD1222 vaccination. The receptor was derived from an adult in good health. The CDR3 reads CASSLAGRNHSPLHF. CDR3 DNA: TGTGCCAGCAGTCTAGCCGGACGGAACCATTCACCCCTCCACTTT.